This section outlines one TCR beta chain sequence together with its context. The CDR3 is made up of 13 amino acids. Germline V gene lookup returns CDR1 SGDLS and CDR2 YYNGEE. Trimming removed 0 bases at V and 8 bases at J, with 9 bases between. These data are taken from a study of CD8 T cells in Susac syndrome. After extraction with the RNeasy kit, about 0.5 to 1 ug of the RNA was reverse transcribed using random hexamers. TCRdb re-derived calls from the immunoSEQ multiplex PCR reads in MiXCR, one entry per CDR3 protein. Of about 80,000 distinct CDR3 sequences in the sample, 90% to 97% were seen once.

The receptor was derived from a human donor with Susac syndrome. Input material: CD8+ T cells from PBMCs. The chain carries TRBV9 and TRBJ2-1; unclear D gene. Here the CDR3 DNA reads TGTGCCAGCAGCGTAGCGATTGGGGATGAGCAGTTCTTC. Translation: CASSVAIGDEQFF.